The clone carrying this TCR beta chain was detected only once. Its target is unknown. This sample is part of a study of lymphopenia after photon versus proton radiotherapy. General study findings and limits: Larger post-nadir TCR diversity loss correlated inversely with survival in deceased patients. Proton therapy kept repertoires fairly stable, unlike photons, which gained effector/memory cells. Oligoclonal CD8+ Temra expansion after nadir drove photon patients' diversity drop.

Libraries were prepared by immunoSEQ multiplex PCR; TCRdb keeps only in-frame clonotypes and omits some of them. The sample holds tens of thousands of clones, just over 90% seen once. Germline V gene sequence: CDR1 SGDLS, CDR2 YYNGEE. CDR3 length: 17 residues. Trimming at V came to 0 bases and at J to 5 bases, leaving 9 bases not matched to a gene. Sequenced material: peripheral blood, taken from a patient treated with photon-based radiotherapy. This TCR was recovered from a woman aged 65 to 85 with pancreatic cancer. The chain recombines TRBV9 with TRBJ2-1; 9 bases map to TRBD2. The CDR3 here is CASSVVGSGSADNEQFF. The CDR3 DNA reads TGTGCCAGCAGCGTAGTAGGTAGCGGGAGTGCCGACAATGAGCAGTTCTTC.